This TCR beta chain was recovered during a study of somatic mutations in cytotoxic T cells in rheumatoid arthritis. About the study: Sorting by flow gave nearly 100% purity for some V beta antibody-stained T-cell populations, including V beta1+ cells sequenced for TCRB.

Whole-study findings and limits: Compared with age-matched healthy controls, rheumatoid arthritis patients did not differ significantly in CD8+ T-cell clonality. An increase in CD8+ clonality with age was seen in rheumatoid arthritis patients but not in healthy controls.

The V and J ends lost 7 bases and 3 bases, in that order; junction bases with no gene match: 7. CDR3 length equals 14 residues. CDR1 and CDR2 (germline): MNHNS, SASEGT. This clone was seen more than once but under ten times. What it binds is not known. Purity of the CD4+ and CD8+ cells, isolated by positive magnetic bead selection, was checked by flow cytometry. TCRdb's copy holds only in-frame clones and misses some; the assay was immunoSEQ multiplex PCR. This table has approximately 15,000 clones, roughly 73% appearing once. This TCR came from an adult with rheumatoid arthritis. The chain couples TRBV6-1 to TRBJ2-3; 7 nucleotides align to TRBD1. The sequenced sample was CD8+ T cells sorted from blood. The CDR3 DNA is TGTGCCAGCACCGACAGGGCGAAGACAGATACGCAGTATTTT. It specifies CASTDRAKTDTQYF.